These 9 T cell receptor beta chains came from one sample sequenced in a study of cytomegalovirus exposure and HLA in healthy donors (dated by TCRdb to the late 2010s). Receptors were amplified or captured by the immunoSEQ multiplex PCR assay. For the multiplex PCR, a mixture combining 60 forward primers for TCR Vbeta segments and 13 reverse primers for TCR Jbeta segments was used. Entries here come from immuneACCESS through TCRdb and include only in-frame sequences with V and J called. Some clones fail to appear in such tables; in the studies checked, an unresolved V gene covers under half of the shortfall, and the cause of the remainder is unknown. This sample is represented by 110,000 or so clones; 82% of them were singletons. Jointly, the top ten make up around 2.6% of the sample. Input material: PBMCs. All receptors come from a woman aged 18-29 years in good health and CMV-seronegative.

V and J are TRBV10-3 and TRBJ2-7, with 8 bases fitting TRBD1. CDR3 length equals 14 residues. Trimming took 6 bases from V and 3 from J; bases not matched to a gene: 7. Germline loops: CDR1 ENHRY, CDR2 SYGVKD. The CDR3 is CAIRTGALDYEQYF. As DNA, the CDR3 is TGTGCCATCAGGACAGGGGCTCTGGACTACGAGCAGTACTTC.

The CDR3 region is CASSVGGRDFDEQFF. CDR3 DNA: TGTGCCAGCAGCGTCGGCGGGAGGGACTTCGATGAGCAGTTCTTC. This chain uses TRBV9 with TRBJ2-1; 9 positions agree with TRBD2. There are 15 residues in the CDR3. Germline CDR1 SGDLS, CDR2 YYNGEE. V trimming: 2 bases; J trimming: 8 bases; junction bases outside the gene matches: 8.

This chain uses TRBV5-1 with TRBJ1-2, with D unresolved. The V gene's germline CDR1 is SGHRS and CDR2 YFSETQ. V was trimmed by 0 bases and J by 2 bases, leaving 14 bases between them. This CDR3 comprises 16 residues. This CDR3 reads CASSLEAGSLNYGYTF. In DNA form, the CDR3 reads TGCGCCAGCAGCTTGGAGGCAGGAAGTTTAAACTATGGCTACACCTTC.

J is TRBJ2-5 and V is TRBV28; possible D gene TRBD2, 6 bases. The CDR3 is made up of 15 amino acids. Deletions cut 3 bases from V and 2 bases from J, with 13 bases between. CDR1 is MDHEN and CDR2 is SYDVKM in the germline V gene. CDR3 protein: CASSFSPGVQETQYF. The DNA for the CDR3 is TGTGCCAGCAGTTTTAGCCCGGGAGTGCAAGAGACCCAGTACTTC.

This chain joins TRBV10-3 and TRBJ2-3; D is ambiguous. This CDR3 has 14 amino acids. The germline V gene encodes CDR1 ENHRY and CDR2 SYGVKD. The V and J ends lost 4 bases and 0 bases respectively, with 8 bases between them. The CDR3 DNA is TGTGCCATCAGTGCTGAGACTAGCACAGATACGCAGTATTTT. Its protein product is CAISAETSTDTQYF.

This clone was observed a single time. The V and J genes are TRBV7-8 and TRBJ1-3, with unresolved D. Trimming took off 6 bases at V and 2 bases at J, with 5 bases between the two ends. The CDR3 consists of 12 residues. CDR1 and CDR2 (germline): SGHVS, FQNEAQ. CDR3 coding DNA: TGTGCCAGCAGTTTCACTGGAAACACCATATATTTT. The encoded protein is CASSFTGNTIYF.

This chain links TRBV7-9 with TRBJ2-7; 7 bases map to TRBD2. Germline trimming cut 5 bases from V and 0 bases from J; bases unmatched to any gene: 1. Germline assignment: CDR1 SEHNR and CDR2 FQNEAQ (reference sequence). This CDR3 region has 13 residues. The CDR3 DNA is TGTGCCAGCAGCCCTAGCGGCTCCTACGAGCAGTACTTC. It codes for CASSPSGSYEQYF.

The V and J genes are TRBV6-5 and TRBJ1-6, with D possibly being TRBD1 (6 bases). Germline CDR1 is MNHEY and CDR2 is SVGAGI. There are 15 residues in the CDR3. V lost 5 bases, J lost 11 bases, and 19 bases lay in between. CDR3 region: CASSPRAGAWAPLHF. The CDR3 nucleotides read TGTGCCAGCAGTCCCCGGGCGGGGGCCTGGGCACCCCTCCACTTT.

V gene TRBV28 combines with J gene TRBJ2-4; possible D gene TRBD2, 6 bases. V lost 2 bases and J 2 bases, leaving 13 bases between the germline ends. The CDR3 totals 16 residues. Looked up from germline, CDR1 is MDHEN and CDR2 is SYDVKM. The CDR3 sequence is CASSLGTGRSKNIQYF. The CDR3 DNA is TGTGCCAGCAGTTTAGGGACGGGGAGGTCCAAAAACATTCAGTACTTC.